This entry is about one TCR beta chain. The data stem from a study of T cells in localized non-small cell lung cancer. The table came from immunoSEQ multiplex PCR; TCRdb's copy has only in-frame clones and leaves some out. The sample gives about 41,000 clones, approximately 90% of which show up once; roughly 7.1% is in the top ten. Material: peripheral blood, obtained before any cancer treatment. The sequence was obtained from a woman between 18 and 55 years old with stage III lung adenocarcinoma.

Written as DNA, the CDR3 is TGTGCCAGCAGTGCGATATACCTGAACACTGAAGCTTTCTTT. This gives the protein CASSAIYLNTEAFF. This chain joins TRBV6-1 and TRBJ1-1; D is unresolved. The CDR3 sequence is 14 residues long. V was pared by 4 bases and J by 0 bases, with 9 bases between. CDR1 and CDR2 from the germline V gene are MNHNS and SASEGT.